One sample yielded the 17 T cell receptor beta chains listed below, sequenced in a study of blood T cell repertoires in COVID-19. The method was immunoSEQ multiplex PCR; TCRdb's version includes in-frame clones alone and lacks a portion of them. The table includes some 86,000 clones, 91% detected once. Sequencing input: peripheral blood. These TCRs come from a human donor with active COVID-19. The donor label of this sample is uncertain.

The rearrangement links TRBV2 to TRBJ2-1, with 12 bases identical to TRBD2. After removal of 6 bases from V and 8 bases from J, the junction contained 11 bases not matched to a gene. The CDR3 covers 16 residues. Germline V gene sequence: CDR1 SNHLY, CDR2 FYNNEI. The CDR3 DNA follows: TGTGCCAGCAGCACCAGACTAGCGGGGGCCGGGGATGAGCAGTTCTTC. Protein product: CASSTRLAGAGDEQFF.

In nucleotides, the CDR3 is TGTGCCAGCAGCTTCGACTCATCGAGCACAGATACGCAGTATTTT. It codes for CASSFDSSSTDTQYF. The V gene is TRBV7-2, the J gene TRBJ2-3; D ambiguous. There are 15 residues in the CDR3. The germline gives CDR1 SGHTA, CDR2 FQGNSA. V gave up 3 bases and J gave up 0 bases, with 10 bases separating them.

The genes are TRBV4-3 and TRBJ1-3; D not certain. The CDR3 runs to 16 residues. V dropped 1 base and J dropped 0 bases, with 10 bases sitting between them. Germline V gene sequence: CDR1 LGHNA, CDR2 YSLEER. The DNA for the CDR3 is TGCGCCAGCAGCCAAGTCCAGGCAGCCTCTGGAAACACCATATATTTT. This gives the protein CASSQVQAASGNTIYF.

The rearrangement joins TRBV4-1 to TRBJ2-5; 7 positions agree with TRBD2. The CDR3 is 15 residues long. Germline CDR1 is MGHRA and CDR2 is YSYEKL. V lost 5 bases to trimming and J lost 0 bases; unmatched junction nucleotides: 6. The CDR3 coding sequence is TGCGCCAGCAGCTACCTAGCGGCGTACCAAGAGACCCAGTACTTC. As protein: CASSYLAAYQETQYF.

The rearrangement links TRBV4-2 to TRBJ2-7; 12 bases align to TRBD2. The V and J ends lost 4 bases and 0 bases, in that order; junction bases with no gene match: 7. Germline loops: CDR1 LGHNA, CDR2 YNFKEQ. The CDR3 consists of 17 residues. The chain's CDR3 is CASSPLGLAGNSYEQYF. Written as DNA, the CDR3 is TGTGCCAGCAGCCCCCTCGGACTAGCGGGGAACTCCTACGAGCAGTACTTC.

V is TRBV5-4 and J is TRBJ2-6; 7 bases fit TRBD1. The CDR3 runs to 18 residues. Germline V gene lookup returns CDR1 SGHNT and CDR2 YYREEE (reference sequence). Unmatched junction bases numbered 9, after V lost 3 bases and J lost 0 bases. CDR3 region: CASSYPGQRNSGANVLTF. CDR3 DNA sequence: TGTGCCAGCAGCTATCCGGGACAGAGAAACTCTGGGGCCAACGTCCTGACTTTC.

In this sample, this clone turned up a few times. The gene calls are TRBV28 and TRBJ2-7; D gene unclear. The CDR3 is made up of 13 amino acids. Trimming removed 3 bases at V and 5 bases at J, with 11 bases between. In germline, CDR1 is MDHEN, CDR2 SYDVKM. Here the CDR3 DNA reads TGTGCCAGCAGTTTTTCGCGACTCCACGAGCAGTACTTC. Amino acids: CASSFSRLHEQYF.

The chain has TRBV5-1 and TRBJ2-1, with 9 bases aligning to TRBD2. The CDR3 is 16 amino acids. CDR1 is SGHRS, CDR2 YFSETQ, per germline. V trimming: 4 bases; J trimming: 7 bases; junction bases outside the gene matches: 12. The CDR3 nucleotides read TGCGCCAGCAGCCCCCGTGGTGCGGGGGGGCCAAATGAGCAGTTCTTC. Its protein product is CASSPRGAGGPNEQFF.

This rearrangement joins TRBV6-5 to TRBJ1-4, with a tentative D call TRBD1 (5 bases). Looked up from germline, CDR1 is MNHEY and CDR2 is SVGAGI. Trimming took 5 bases from V and 4 from J, leaving 11 bases between them. CDR3 length equals 14 residues. The CDR3 region has the DNA TGTGCCAGCAGTACAAGACAGTTTAATGAAAAACTGTTTTTT. This translates into CASSTRQFNEKLFF.

The rearrangement links TRBV5-6 to TRBJ1-2; TRBD1 matches 7 bases. The CDR3 spans 16 residues. V was clipped by 0 bases and J by 3 bases; unmatched bases: 8. The germline V gene has CDR1 SGHDT and CDR2 YYEEEE. The chain's CDR3 is CASSLVGQGDHYGYTF. CDR3 bases: TGTGCCAGCAGCTTGGTAGGTCAGGGGGATCACTATGGCTACACCTTC.

This chain links TRBV3-1 (or the pseudogene TRBV3-2) with TRBJ1-4, with TRBD1 as a possible D gene (5 bases). The CDR3 has 16 residues. Trimming stripped 1 base from V and 11 bases from J, with 20 bases between. Germline loops: CDR1 LGHDT, CDR2 YNNKEL (reference sequence). This CDR3 is CASSQVLLQVGWKLFF. The DNA for the CDR3 is TGTGCCAGCAGCCAAGTGTTATTACAGGTAGGTTGGAAACTGTTTTTT.

The chain couples TRBV7-2 to TRBJ1-3; D call uncertain. The CDR3 totals 12 residues. V lost 6 bases, J lost 4 bases, and 7 bases lay in between. Germline lookup yields CDR1 SGHTA and CDR2 FQGNSA. The CDR3 DNA reads TGTGCCAGCAGTTTCCAGGGAAACACCATATATTTT. Protein sequence: CASSFQGNTIYF. The variable domain in full, completed from reference TRBV7-2 and TRBJ1-3, reads GAGVSQSPSNKVTEKGKDVELRCDPISGHTALYWYRQSLGQGLEFLIYFQGNSAPDKSGLPSDRFSAERTGGSVSTLTIQRTQQEDSAVYLCASSFQGNTIYFGEGSWLTVV.

The chain recombines TRBV19 with TRBJ2-1, with TRBD2 matching over 7 bases. The CDR3 has 15 amino acids. V was pared by 3 bases and J by 3 bases, with 5 bases of the junction left unmatched. Per germline, CDR1 LNHDA and CDR2 SQIVND (reference sequence). The CDR3: CASSIGAGSYNEQFF. The CDR3 DNA follows: TGTGCCAGTAGTATTGGAGCGGGGAGCTACAATGAGCAGTTCTTC.

This clone has only one observation. The chain has TRBV4-3 and TRBJ1-1; 9 bases map to TRBD1. The germline V gene encodes CDR1 LGHNA and CDR2 YSLEER. V lost 1 base and J lost 0; bases outside the gene matches: 6. The CDR3 runs to 17 residues. The CDR3 here is CASSQGAGTGLNTEAFF. CDR3 nucleotides: TGCGCCAGCAGCCAAGGGGCCGGGACAGGGTTGAACACTGAAGCTTTCTTT.

V and J are TRBV30 and TRBJ2-7; TRBD1 matches 10 bases. This CDR3 spans 11 amino acids. CDR1 and CDR2 from the germline V gene are GTSNPN and SVGIG (reference sequence). The CDR3 DNA reads as TGTCGGGACAGGGGAAAGGGGGAGCAGTACTTC. Protein sequence: CRDRGKGEQYF.

V and J are TRBV5-4 and TRBJ2-5; 10 bases line up with TRBD2. CDR3 size: 15 residues. Germline V CDR1 and CDR2: SGHNT, YYREEE (reference sequence). With V trimmed by 1 base and J by 5 bases, 5 bases remained unmatched. Written as DNA, the CDR3 is TGTGCCAGCAGCTTGCTCACTAGCGGGAAGGAGACCCAGTACTTC. Its translation is CASSLLTSGKETQYF.

V is TRBV14 and J is TRBJ1-4, with a possible D match to TRBD1 (6 bases). CDR1 SGHDN and CDR2 FVKESK come from the germline V gene. Trimming left V 0 bases short and J 7 bases short, with 9 bases between. The CDR3 is made up of 14 amino acids. In DNA, the CDR3 is TGTGCCAGCAGCCAAGAACAGGGCGGTGAAAAACTGTTTTTT. This gives the protein CASSQEQGGEKLFF.